This TCR beta chain was captured by sequencing in a study of metastatic and nonmetastatic thyroid tumors. Background on the study: Repertoires of blood and of tissue (tumor or nodule) from malignant and benign thyroid patients were compared. Regarding the study as a whole: It was reported that TCR beta diversity was significantly higher in malignant thyroid tumors than benign nodules, in blood and tumor.

In the source study's methods: A classifier for distant metastasis in papillary thyroid cancer was constructed using CDR3 differences observed across clinicopathological groups. Via MiXCR, TCRdb re-called the PCR reads. The authors' filters were not applied to this entry. The top ten hold over 7.5% of the sample, which has 16,000 or so clones, roughly a quarter seen once. The V end lost 9 bases, the J end lost 1 base, and 13 bases lay between the germline ends. From germline, CDR1 is MNHEY and CDR2 SVGEGT. CDR3 length: 14 amino acids. All patients were treatment-naive before thyroid surgery. Notes on this clone: Its antigen remains unidentified.

This clonotype was obtained from a female donor with papillary thyroid cancer or a benign thyroid nodule (not recorded which). Some clones in this sample may be carry-over from other donors' samples. The chain employs TRBV6-2 or TRBV6-3 and TRBJ2-4, with unresolved D. Sequencing used tumor tissue. The CDR3 loop reads CASGVDRAKNIQYF. The CDR3, as DNA: TGTGCCAGTGGGGTAGATCGGGCCAAAAACATTCAGTACTTC.